The 6 T cell receptor beta chains listed next were all sequenced from one sample in a study of T cells in Graves' hyperthyroidism and ophthalmopathy (dated by TCRdb to between 2019 and 2020). Library preparation was by multiplex PCR. Sequencing was carried out with an Illumina HiSeq 2000. Amplification of TCR beta CDR3 regions was carried out from RNA transcripts. A first-round RT-PCR of the TCR CDR3 used the HTBI primer set with the Qiagen OneStep RT-PCR kit. In TCRdb, the public reads were trimmed at Q25 with fastp and aligned with MiXCR, with productive beta chains retained. Each record represents a unique CDR3 protein, reported with the most common genes and DNA among its rows. This sample holds about 480,000 distinct CDR3 sequences; around 14% were observed only once. The biggest ten clones account for about 17% of the sample. Sequencing was done on a sample of blood. The receptor source for this set is a woman aged 18-35 years with Graves' hyperthyroidism.

This clonotype was counted at least ten times. The gene calls are TRBV12-3 or TRBV12-4 and TRBJ1-5, with D uncertain. The CDR3 is 15 residues long. Between the trimmed V and J ends, which lost 5 bases and 2 bases, there was a span of 13 bases. CDR3 DNA sequence: TGTGCCAGCAGTAGTCACGGAACGGGCAATCAGCCCCAGCATTTT. Translated, it gives CASSSHGTGNQPQHF.

This clonotype was counted at least ten times. This rearrangement joins TRBV2 to TRBJ1-1; no definite D call. The CDR3 runs to 14 residues. The germline gives CDR1 SNHLY, CDR2 FYNNEI. Deletions cut 2 bases from V and 1 base from J, with 8 bases between. CDR3 sequence reads: CASSENRKNTEAFF. The CDR3 DNA follows: TGTGCCAGCAGTGAAAACAGAAAGAACACTGAAGCTTTCTTT.

This clonotype was found a few times. The CDR3 sequence: CASSLDWNGYTF. In nucleotides, the CDR3 is TGTGCCAGCAGCCTCGACTGGAACGGCTACACCTTC. V and J are TRBV5-6 and TRBJ1-2; D is undetermined. Trimming shortened V by 4 bases and J by 8 bases, and 12 bases separated the two germline ends. This CDR3 comprises 12 residues. Germline CDR1 SGHDT, CDR2 YYEEEE.

The chain is built from TRBV6-1 and TRBJ1-5; D is unclear. V gave up 6 bases and J gave up 0 bases, with 18 bases separating them. The CDR3 is 17 amino acids. Per germline, CDR1 MNHNS and CDR2 SASEGT. The CDR3 bases are TGTGCCAGCAGGGGAGGGATGAGGACCGATAGCAATCAGCCCCAGCATTTT. Protein: CASRGGMRTDSNQPQHF.

Ten or more counts support this clonotype. The chain joins TRBV5-1 to TRBJ2-1; 10 bases fit TRBD2. The CDR3 length is 16 residues. Germline assignment: CDR1 SGHRS and CDR2 YFSETQ. Trimming removed 0 bases from V and 5 bases from J; junction bases left unmatched: 5. CDR3 in amino acids: CASSLAGLAGDNEQFF. CDR3 sequence (DNA): TGCGCCAGCAGCTTGGCCGGGCTAGCGGGGGACAATGAGCAGTTCTTC.

This clonotype was picked up a small number of times. For the CDR3, the DNA is TGTGCCACCAGTGACCACGACCTGGGGAGCGGGAGTCACAATGAGCAGTTCTTC. Translating it yields CATSDHDLGSGSHNEQFF. This chain uses TRBV24-1 with TRBJ2-1; TRBD2 aligns across 8 bases. Per the germline V gene, CDR1 is KGHDR and CDR2 is SFDVKD. With V trimmed by 4 bases and J by 5 bases, 15 bases remained unmatched. CDR3 length equals 18 residues.